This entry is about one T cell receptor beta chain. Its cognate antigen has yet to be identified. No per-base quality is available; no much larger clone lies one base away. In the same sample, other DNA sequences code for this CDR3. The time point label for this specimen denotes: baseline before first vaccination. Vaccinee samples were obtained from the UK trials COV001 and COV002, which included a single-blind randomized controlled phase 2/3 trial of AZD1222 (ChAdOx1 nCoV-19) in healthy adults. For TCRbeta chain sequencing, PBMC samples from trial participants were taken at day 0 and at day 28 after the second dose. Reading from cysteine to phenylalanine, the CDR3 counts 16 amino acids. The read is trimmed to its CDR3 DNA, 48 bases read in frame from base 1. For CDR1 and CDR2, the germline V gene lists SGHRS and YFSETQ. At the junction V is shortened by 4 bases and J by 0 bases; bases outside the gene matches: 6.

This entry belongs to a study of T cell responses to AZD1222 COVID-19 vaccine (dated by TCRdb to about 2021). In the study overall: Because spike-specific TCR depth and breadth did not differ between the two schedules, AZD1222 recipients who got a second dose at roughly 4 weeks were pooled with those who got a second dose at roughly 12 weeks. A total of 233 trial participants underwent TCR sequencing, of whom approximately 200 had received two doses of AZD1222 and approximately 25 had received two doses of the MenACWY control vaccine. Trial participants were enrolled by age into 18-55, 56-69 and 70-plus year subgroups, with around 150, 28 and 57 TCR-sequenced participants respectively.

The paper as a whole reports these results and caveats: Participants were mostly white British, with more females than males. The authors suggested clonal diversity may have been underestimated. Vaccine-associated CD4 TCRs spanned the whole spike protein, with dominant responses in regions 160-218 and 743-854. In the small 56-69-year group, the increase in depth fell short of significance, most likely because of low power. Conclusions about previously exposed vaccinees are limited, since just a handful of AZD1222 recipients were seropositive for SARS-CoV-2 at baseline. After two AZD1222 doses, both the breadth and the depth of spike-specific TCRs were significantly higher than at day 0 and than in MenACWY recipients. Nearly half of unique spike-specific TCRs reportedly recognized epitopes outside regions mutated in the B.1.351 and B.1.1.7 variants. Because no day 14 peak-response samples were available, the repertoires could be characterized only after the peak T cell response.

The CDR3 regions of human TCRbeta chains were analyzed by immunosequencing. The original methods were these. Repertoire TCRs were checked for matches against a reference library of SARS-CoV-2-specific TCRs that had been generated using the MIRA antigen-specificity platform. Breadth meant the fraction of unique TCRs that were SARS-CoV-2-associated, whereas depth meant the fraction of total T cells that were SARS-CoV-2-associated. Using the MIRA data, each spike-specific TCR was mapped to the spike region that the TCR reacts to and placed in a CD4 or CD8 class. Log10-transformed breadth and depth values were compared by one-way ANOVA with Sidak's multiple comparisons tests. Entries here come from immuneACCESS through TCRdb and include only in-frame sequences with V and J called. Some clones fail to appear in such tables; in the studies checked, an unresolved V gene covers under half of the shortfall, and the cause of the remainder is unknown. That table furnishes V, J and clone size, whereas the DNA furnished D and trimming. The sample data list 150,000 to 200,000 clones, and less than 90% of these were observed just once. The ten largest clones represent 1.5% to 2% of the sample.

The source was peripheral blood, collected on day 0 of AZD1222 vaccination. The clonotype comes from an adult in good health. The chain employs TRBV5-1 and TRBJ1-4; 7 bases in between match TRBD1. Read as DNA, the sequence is TGCGCCAGCAGCCAAGGGACAGCGACAACTAATGAAAAACTGTTTTTT. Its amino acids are CASSQGTATTNEKLFF.